Described below is a single TCR beta chain sequence and its context. The study ran its PCR with 60 Vbeta and 13 Jbeta primers. TCRdb's copy holds only in-frame clones and misses some; the assay was immunoSEQ multiplex PCR. The sample consists of tens of thousands of clones, around three fifths of them appearing once. The CDR3 runs to 12 residues. CDR1 and CDR2 (germline): SQVTM, ANQGSEA. V was trimmed by 7 bases and J by 1 base, leaving 10 bases between them. The record originates from a study of cytomegalovirus exposure and HLA in healthy donors. The source is a woman between 45 and 60 years old in good health and CMV-seropositive. The chain uses TRBV29-1 and TRBJ1-2; D remains ambiguous. Sequencing was done on a sample of PBMCs. CDR3 sequence: CSAGGLNYGYTF. CDR3 nucleotides: TGCAGCGCCGGAGGGCTTAACTATGGCTACACCTTC. The entire variable domain, with the rest obtained from reference TRBV29-1 and TRBJ1-2, is as follows: SAVISQKPSRDICQRGTSLTIQCQVDSQVTMMFWYRQQPGQSLTLIATANQGSEATYESGFVIDKFPISRPNLTFSTLTVSNMSPEDSSIYLCSAGGLNYGYTFGSGTRLTVV.